Sequencing of this T cell receptor (beta chain) was carried out in a study of CD8 T cells in Susac syndrome. This CDR3 is 13 amino acids long. The V gene's germline CDR1 is SGDLS and CDR2 YYNGEE. Trimming removed 2 bases at V and 5 bases at J, with 9 bases between. It was with random hexamers that about 0.45 to 1 ug RNA was reverse transcribed. MiXCR was run by TCRdb on the immunoSEQ multiplex PCR reads, yielding one entry per CDR3 protein. The repertoire has 150,000 to 200,000 distinct CDR3 sequences, 85% to 95% of them found once; the top ten carry just over 0.13%. The sequence derives from a human donor in good health. The rearrangement uses TRBV9 and TRBJ2-3, with D unclear. Sequenced material: CD4+ T cells from PBMCs. CDR3 DNA: TGTGCCAGCAGCGTGTCGAGTCGAGATACGCAGTATTTT. It encodes CASSVSSRDTQYF.